This TCR beta chain emerged from a study of T cell responses to AZD1222 COVID-19 vaccine. V lost 4 bases and J lost 2; bases outside the gene matches: 3. The CDR3 totals 14 residues. Germline CDR1 reads ENHRY; CDR2 reads SYGVKD. Sequencing was performed with immunoSEQ multiplex PCR; in TCRdb, only in-frame clones are kept and a portion is missing. There are about 140,000 clones in the sample; 80% to 95% occur only once, and roughly 4% lies in the top ten. Whole-study findings and limits: Of the AZD1222 recipients, only five to seven were seropositive at baseline. CD4 TCRs associated with vaccination spanned spike, dominating at 160-218 and 743-854.

On this clone itself: What it binds is not known.

Sequencing was performed on peripheral blood, taken 28 days after the second AZD1222 dose. This clonotype was sampled from an adult who received the AZD1222 COVID-19 vaccine. The V and J genes are TRBV10-3 and TRBJ2-7; 9 bases match TRBD1. The CDR3 nucleotides are TGTGCCATCAGTGGACAGGGGGGTCCCTACGAGCAGTACTTC. Translating gives CAISGQGGPYEQYF.